This T cell receptor (beta chain) was documented in a study of OX40 agonist ivuxolimab in advanced cancers. Notes on the research overall: Ivuxolimab was an agonistic, fully human IgG2 monoclonal antibody directed against OX40 (CD134), a costimulatory receptor. Of the roughly 52 dose-escalation patients, hepatocellular carcinoma was present in around 20, melanoma in roughly 15, renal cell carcinoma in 9 and head and neck cancer in 9. Prior anti-PD-1, anti-PD-L1 or anti-CTLA-4 therapy was permitted, and 30% to 45% of dose-escalation patients had received checkpoint inhibitors. Intravenous ivuxolimab was administered to patients every 2 weeks at six dose levels: 0.01, 0.1, 0.3, 1.5, 3 and 10 mg/kg. The paper describes the monotherapy dose-escalation part (N = 52 patients) of the phase I trial of ivuxolimab. The point of sequencing TCRbeta in the periphery was to test whether ivuxolimab changed TCR sequence diversity and drove clonal T-cell expansion. In the dose-escalation cohort, 82.7% of patients were male, and the mean age was around 65 years with a range of roughly 20 to 79. Partial responses occurred in three dose-escalation patients: two with cutaneous melanoma and one with hepatocellular carcinoma.

Genomic DNA was isolated from the sorted cells so that the TCRbeta CDR3 region could be sequenced. The immunoSEQ Assay was used for sequencing of TCRbeta CDR3 regions. As stored in TCRdb, this immuneACCESS dataset retains in-frame rearrangements with V and J assigned. A fraction of the clones does not appear; measured against another copy, unresolved V genes explain less than half of the discrepancy, and the remainder lacks a known reason. The sample table records 65,000 to 95,000 clones; just over 85% of these occur just once. Of the sample, approximately 0.8% is held by the ten largest clones. Study-level results and caveats: At doses of 0.1 to 3.0 mg/kg, clonal expansion of both CD4+ and CD8+ blood T cells was observed from baseline to week 6. Low levels of normalized T-cell clonal expansion were also seen in some patients who did not respond. The antigen specificity of the peripheral T cells that underwent clonal expansion was not determined. After ivuxolimab, more expanded clones were found on average in CD8+ T cells than in CD4+ T cells. In the 0.1-3.0 mg/kg groups, partial responders were among the patients with the lowest normalized peripheral clonal expansion, particularly in CD8+ T cells.

Patients with autoimmune disease history or receiving systemic immunosuppression were excluded from the trial. Peripheral blood for TCR sequencing was collected from all dose cohorts at baseline, on cycle 4 day 1, and on cycle 7 day 1. The samples were drawn from a first-in-human, open-label, multicenter phase I dose-escalation trial of ivuxolimab. Adults with locally advanced or metastatic head and neck squamous cell, hepatocellular, melanoma or renal cell carcinoma were enrolled in the trial. Before TCR sequencing, CD4+ T cells and CD8+ T cells from peripheral blood were sorted into separate populations. With regard to this clone: Its target antigen remains unknown. No base qualities exist here, and no much larger clone lies one base off it.

A distance of 3 bases separates the germline ends of V and J, which lose 0 bases and 1 base respectively. CDR1 and CDR2, per the germline V gene, are SGHDN and FVKESK. Spanning cysteine to phenylalanine, the CDR3 consists of 13 amino acids. Just the 39-base CDR3 DNA is kept, in frame starting at base 1. The receptor's source is an adult with an advanced solid tumor such as melanoma, head and neck, liver or kidney cancer. Sequencing was performed on CD4+ or CD8+ T cells sorted from blood, taken in a trial of the OX40 agonist ivuxolimab. In this chain, TRBV14 is recombined with TRBJ1-2; no D gene is confidently identified. The CDR3 is CASSQDVNYGYTF. The DNA sequence is as follows: TGTGCCAGCAGCCAAGATGTTAACTATGGCTACACCTTC.